These 14 T cell receptor beta chains share one sample of origin, sequenced in a study of blood T cell repertoires in COVID-19. Libraries were prepared by immunoSEQ multiplex PCR; TCRdb keeps only in-frame clonotypes and omits some of them. The data contain around 500,000 clones, about nine tenths of them seen just once; the ten biggest clones take up under 9.5%. The material sequenced was PBMCs or T cells enriched from blood (not recorded which). These TCRs come from a woman in her fifties or sixties who had recovered from COVID-19.

The J gene is TRBJ1-2, the V gene TRBV24-1; 8 positions agree with TRBD1. The junction had 14 bases not matched to a gene; V was cut back by 5 bases and J by 4 bases. CDR3 size: 17 residues. Germline V gene sequence: CDR1 KGHDR, CDR2 SFDVKD. The CDR3 coding sequence is TGTGCCACCAGTGGCTGGGGAACAGGGGGAAAAAGCTATGGCTACACCTTC. Translated: CATSGWGTGGKSYGYTF.

The chain is built from TRBV27 and TRBJ1-2; D is ambiguous. This CDR3 region has 16 residues. V was clipped by 6 bases and J by 1 base, with 18 bases between them. Germline CDR1 reads MNHEY; CDR2 reads SMNVEV (reference sequence). The CDR3 reads CASSPARGTLNYGYTF. CDR3 DNA: TGTGCCAGCAGCCCAGCCCGGGGAACCCTTAACTATGGCTACACCTTC.

Concerning this clone itself: Distinct nucleotide sequences in the sample also encode this CDR3. This chain connects TRBV10-3 to TRBJ1-3; D gene uncertain. Deletions cut 2 bases from V and 0 bases from J, with 5 bases between. CDR1 is ENHRY and CDR2 is SYGVKD in the germline V gene. The CDR3 spans 14 residues. This CDR3 reads CAISEPGSGNTIYF. CDR3 in DNA: TGTGCCATCAGTGAGCCGGGCTCTGGAAACACCATATATTTT.

The rearrangement joins TRBV27 to TRBJ1-6; 8 bases line up with TRBD1. With 3 bases clipped from V and 4 bases from J, the junction kept 5 bases outside the gene matches. CDR3 length equals 16 residues. Per germline, CDR1 MNHEY and CDR2 SMNVEV (reference sequence). CDR3 amino acids: CASSFGTGLYNSPLHF. The CDR3 bases are TGTGCCAGCAGTTTTGGGACAGGATTATATAATTCACCCCTCCACTTT.

The J gene is TRBJ1-3, the V gene TRBV4-1, with 7 bases that match TRBD1. Germline CDR1 MGHRA, CDR2 YSYEKL. The ends lost 5 bases at V and 0 bases at J; junction bases unmatched: 10. This CDR3 has 17 amino acids. This CDR3 reads CASSSYRGPISGNTIYF. Written as DNA, the CDR3 is TGCGCCAGCAGCTCCTACAGGGGCCCGATCTCTGGAAACACCATATATTTT.

The CDR3 here is CASSPRRTSLADTQYF. CDR3 DNA: TGTGCCAGCAGCCCTCGGAGGACTAGCCTCGCAGATACGCAGTATTTT. V gene TRBV5-6 combines with J gene TRBJ2-3, with 8 bases lining up with TRBD2. The CDR3 runs 16 residues. The germline V gene has CDR1 SGHDT and CDR2 YYEEEE. Unmatched junction bases numbered 11, after V lost 4 bases and J lost 4 bases.

J is TRBJ1-3 and V is TRBV30, with D unresolved. This CDR3 comprises 14 residues. Germline-derived CDR1 and CDR2 are GTSNPN and SVGIG (reference sequence). V shed 2 bases and J shed 0 bases, with 8 bases lying between them. CDR3 DNA: TGTGCCTGGAGTCAACTCCTCTCTGGAAACACCATATATTTT. Its protein is CAWSQLLSGNTIYF.

The CDR3 sequence: CASSTGTGVTEAFF. The DNA of the CDR3 is TGCGCCAGCAGCACCGGGACAGGGGTCACTGAAGCTTTCTTT. This sequence joins TRBV5-1 and TRBJ1-1; 10 nucleotides match TRBD1. The CDR3 is 14 amino acids. With V trimmed by 4 bases and J by 4 bases, 4 bases remained unmatched. The germline V gene has CDR1 SGHRS and CDR2 YFSETQ.

The V and J genes are TRBV27 and TRBJ2-7; weak D call: TRBD1 (5 bases). The ends were cut back, 7 bases at V and 7 bases at J, with 23 bases in the middle. Germline V gene sequence: CDR1 MNHEY, CDR2 SMNVEV (reference sequence). The length of the CDR3 is 15 residues. The CDR3 loop reads CASIGHGVGYVEQYF. CDR3 bases: TGTGCCAGCATCGGACACGGCGTCGGATATGTGGAGCAGTACTTC.

This clone appeared once. J is TRBJ2-2 and V is TRBV28; D unresolved. Germline CDR1 is MDHEN and CDR2 is SYDVKM. The CDR3 is made up of 14 amino acids. The ends were cut back, 8 bases at V and 0 bases at J, with 10 bases in the middle. The CDR3 protein is CASLGTTNTGELFF. Written as DNA, the CDR3 is TGTGCCAGCCTGGGCACGACGAACACCGGGGAGCTGTTTTTT.

The J gene is TRBJ1-4, the V gene TRBV7-2; D is uncertain. The CDR3 runs to 16 residues. The ends were cut back, 1 base at V and 0 bases at J, with 9 bases in the middle. The germline V gene encodes CDR1 SGHTA and CDR2 FQGNSA. CDR3 DNA sequence: TGTGCCAGCAGCTTAGGTTTCCCCGCAACTAATGAAAAACTGTTTTTT. It encodes CASSLGFPATNEKLFF.

V usage is TRBV11-2 and J usage is TRBJ2-7; TRBD1 agrees at 8 bases. V lost 5 bases and J lost 2; bases outside the gene matches: 5. The CDR3 spans 14 residues. From germline, CDR1 is SGHAT and CDR2 FQNNGV. The CDR3 region has the DNA TGTGCCAGCAGCCTCCGGGACAGGCCCTACGAGCAGTACGTC. This translates into CASSLRDRPYEQYV.

J is TRBJ2-7 and V is TRBV7-9; D is ambiguous. There are 17 residues in the CDR3. V lost 2 bases, J lost 2 bases, and 19 bases lay in between. In germline, CDR1 is SEHNR, CDR2 FQNEAQ (reference sequence). The CDR3 nucleotides read TGTGCCAGCAGCTTAATCTCAGGTATTATTTCAGCCTACGAGCAGTACGTC. As protein: CASSLISGIISAYEQYV.

This rearrangement joins TRBV7-9 to TRBJ1-1; D is possibly TRBD1 (5 bases). Trimming removed 5 bases from V and 0 bases from J, with 10 bases in between. CDR1 and CDR2 from the germline V gene are SEHNR and FQNEAQ (reference sequence). This CDR3 spans 14 amino acids. The CDR3 sequence is CASSQGVMNTEAFF. CDR3 DNA sequence: TGTGCCAGCAGCCAAGGGGTTATGAACACTGAAGCTTTCTTT. The full variable domain, rest sourced from reference TRBV7-9 and TRBJ1-1, is DTGVSQNPRHKITKRGQNVTFRCDPISEHNRLYWYRQTLGQGPEFLTYFQNEAQLEKSRLLSDRFSAERPKGSFSTLEIQRTEQGDSAMYLCASSQGVMNTEAFFGQGTRLTVV.